The clone carrying this TCR beta chain is medium-sized. The antigen is undetermined. The data were taken from a study of spatial heterogeneity in lung cancer. In the study overall: Tumor-region TCR transcript counts correlated strongly with a T cell module score from matched bulk RNA-seq.

Time point meaning: sample taken at primary tumor resection. Unsorted tumor, nontumor lung tissue or cryopreserved PBMC supplied the whole RNA. In germline, CDR1 is MDHEN, CDR2 SYDVKM. CDR3 length equals 17 residues. The ends were cut back, 2 bases at V and 0 bases at J, with 14 bases in the middle. Study conclusions and caveats: In tumor T cells, estimated coverage reached roughly 6.7% for alpha chains and roughly 14% for beta chains. Counts of expanded intratumoral alpha and beta TCRs tracked tumor mutation counts.

On each TCR cDNA molecule, a unique molecular identifier was present. TCRdb re-derived calls from the 5' RACE reads in MiXCR, one entry per CDR3 protein. The table lists over 1,500 distinct CDR3 sequences, approximately 7% of them singletons, with approximately 10% in the top ten. The source was lung tumor tissue, collected at surgery. The V call is TRBV28, the J call TRBJ2-4; D not resolved. The clonotype originates from a female donor with early-stage non-small cell lung cancer. CDR3 sequence (DNA): TGTGCCAGCAGTTTAGGAAGCGCACTTCTAGCCAAAAACATTCAGTACTTC. The encoded protein is CASSLGSALLAKNIQYF.